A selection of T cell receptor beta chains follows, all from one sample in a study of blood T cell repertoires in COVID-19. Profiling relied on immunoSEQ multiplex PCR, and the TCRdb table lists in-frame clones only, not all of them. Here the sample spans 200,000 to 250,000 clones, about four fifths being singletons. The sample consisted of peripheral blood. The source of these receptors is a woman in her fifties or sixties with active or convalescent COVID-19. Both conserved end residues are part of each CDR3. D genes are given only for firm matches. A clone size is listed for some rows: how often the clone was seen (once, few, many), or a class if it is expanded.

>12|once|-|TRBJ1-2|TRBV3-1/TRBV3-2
TGTGCCAGCAGCCAGGGGGCTAGTGGCTACACCTTC
CASSQGASGYTF
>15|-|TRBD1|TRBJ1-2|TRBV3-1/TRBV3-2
TGTGCCAGCAGCCAAGCCGGGACAGGGAGTATGGGCTACACCTTC
CASSQAGTGSMGYTF
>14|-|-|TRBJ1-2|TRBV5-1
TGCGCCAGCAGCCCCCCAGGGGCATTCTATGGCTACACCTTC
CASSPPGAFYGYTF
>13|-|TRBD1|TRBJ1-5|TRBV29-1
TGCAGCGTTCGGGACAGGGACAATCAGCCCCAGCATTTT
CSVRDRDNQPQHF
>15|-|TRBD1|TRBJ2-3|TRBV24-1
TGTGCCACTGAGGGGGCCGATCTTGGAGCAGATACGCAGTATTTT
CATEGADLGADTQYF
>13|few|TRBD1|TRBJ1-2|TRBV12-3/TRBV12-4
TGTGCCAGCAGTCCCGGGACAGCGGATGGCTACACCTTC
CASSPGTADGYTF
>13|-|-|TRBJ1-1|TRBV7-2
TGTGCCAGCAGCCGGCGGGTGGGCACTGAAGCTTTCTTT
CASSRRVGTEAFF
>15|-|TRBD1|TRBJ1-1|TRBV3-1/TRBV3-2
TGTGCCAGCAGCCCCCAAGGGACAGGGCCCACTGAAGCTTTCTTT
CASSPQGTGPTEAFF
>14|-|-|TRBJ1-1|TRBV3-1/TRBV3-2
TGTGCCAGCAGCCGACAGATCCTGAACACTGAAGCTTTCTTT
CASSRQILNTEAFF
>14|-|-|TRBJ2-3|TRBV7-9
TGTGCCAGCAGCTTAGGCCAGGCAGTCGATACGCAGTATTTT
CASSLGQAVDTQYF
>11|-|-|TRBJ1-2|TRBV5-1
TGCGCCAGCCAATCTAACTATGGCTACACCTTC
CASQSNYGYTF
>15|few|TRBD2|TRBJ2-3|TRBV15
TGTGCCACCAGGTTGCGGGAGGATAGGACAGATACGCAGTATTTT
CATRLREDRTDTQYF
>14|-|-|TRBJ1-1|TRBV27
TGTGCCAGCAGTATCGTGACGGGGAACACTGAAGCTTTCTTT
CASSIVTGNTEAFF
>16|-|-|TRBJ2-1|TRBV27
TGTGCCAGCAGTTGGGGACAAACTCTCTCCTACAATGAGCAGTTCTTC
CASSWGQTLSYNEQFF
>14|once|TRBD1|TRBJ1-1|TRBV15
TGTGCCACCAGCATGGGACAGGTGAACACTGAAGCTTTCTTT
CATSMGQVNTEAFF
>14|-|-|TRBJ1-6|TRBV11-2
TGTGCCAGCAGCTTCGGACCGGGGAATTCACCCCTCCACTTT
CASSFGPGNSPLHF
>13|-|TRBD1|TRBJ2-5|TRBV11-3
TGTGCCAGCAGCTTACAGGGGGCGGCGACCCAGTACTTC
CASSLQGAATQYF
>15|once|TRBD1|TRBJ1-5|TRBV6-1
TGTGCCAGCAGTGAAATAGGACAGGGATATCAGCCCCAGCATTTT
CASSEIGQGYQPQHF
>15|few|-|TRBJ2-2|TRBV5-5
TGTGCCAGCAGCTTGGGCCGGACAAACACCGGGGAGCTGTTTTTT
CASSLGRTNTGELFF
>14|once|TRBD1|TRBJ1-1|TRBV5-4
TGTGCCAGCAGCTTGGCGGGACAGGCGAGGGAAGCTTTCTTT
CASSLAGQAREAFF
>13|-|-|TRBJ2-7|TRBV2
TGTGCCAGCAATCGACTTTACTCCTACGAGCAGTACTTC
CASNRLYSYEQYF
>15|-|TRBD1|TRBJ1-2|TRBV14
TGTGCCAGCAGCCCCGGACAGGGGGCTCCCTATGGCTACACCTTC
CASSPGQGAPYGYTF
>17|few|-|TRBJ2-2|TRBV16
TGTGCCAGCAGCCAATCGTCCCTGGGGGGAAACACCGGGGAGCTGTTTTTT
CASSQSSLGGNTGELFF
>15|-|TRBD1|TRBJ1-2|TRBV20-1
TGCAGTGCGAGTAAGACAGGGCCGGTCGACTATGGCTACACCTTC
CSASKTGPVDYGYTF
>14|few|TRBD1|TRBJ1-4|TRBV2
TGTGCCAGCAGTAGGGGACAGGGGGGAGAAAAACTGTTTTTT
CASSRGQGGEKLFF
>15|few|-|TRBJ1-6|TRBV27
TGTGCCAGCAGAGAGGCTCCCCTCAATAATTCACCCCTCCACTTT
CASREAPLNNSPLHF
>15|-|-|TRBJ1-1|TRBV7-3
TGTGCCAGCAGCTTAGGTACGACGGGGAACACTGAAGCTTTCTTT
CASSLGTTGNTEAFF
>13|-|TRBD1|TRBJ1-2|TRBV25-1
TGTGCCAGCAGTGGTGACAGGGGTCTCGGCTACACCTTC
CASSGDRGLGYTF
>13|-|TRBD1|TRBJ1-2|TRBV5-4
TGTGCCAGCATCGACAGGGGGCGCCTTGGCTACACCTTC
CASIDRGRLGYTF
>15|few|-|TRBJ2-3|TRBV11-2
TGTGCCAGCAGCTTCGGCGGGCATAGCACAGATACGCAGTATTTT
CASSFGGHSTDTQYF
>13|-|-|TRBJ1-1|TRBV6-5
TGTGCCAGCAGTTGGGGCCGGAACACTGAAGCTTTCTTT
CASSWGRNTEAFF
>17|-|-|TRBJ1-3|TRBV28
TGTGCCAGCAACACCCAGGGGTTATTGTTGCCTGGAAACACCATATATTTT
CASNTQGLLLPGNTIYF
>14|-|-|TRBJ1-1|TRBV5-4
TGTGCCAGCAGCTGGGGGCGATTGAACACTGAAGCTTTCTTT
CASSWGRLNTEAFF
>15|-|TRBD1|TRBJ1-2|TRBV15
TGTGCCACCAGTCTACGGACAGGGCCCAACTATGGCTACACCTTC
CATSLRTGPNYGYTF
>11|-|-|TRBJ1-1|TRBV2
TGTGCCAGCAGAGAACGGGGTGAAGCTTTCTTT
CASRERGEAFF
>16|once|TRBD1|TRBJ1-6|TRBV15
TGTGCCACCAGCAGTAGGGGACAGGGAAATAATTCACCCCTCCACTTT
CATSSRGQGNNSPLHF
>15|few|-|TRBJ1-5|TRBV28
TGTGCCAGCAGTAACCAAGAGGGAGGGAATCAGCCCCAGCATTTT
CASSNQEGGNQPQHF
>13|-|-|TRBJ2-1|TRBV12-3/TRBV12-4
TGTGCCAGCAGTTTAGCGAGGTCGTCCGAGCAGTTCTTC
CASSLARSSEQFF
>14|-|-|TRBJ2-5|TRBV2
TGTGCCAGCAGTGGCCGCGGTGGAAGTGAGACCCAGTACTTC
CASSGRGGSETQYF
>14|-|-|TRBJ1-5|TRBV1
TGCACCAGCCTCTCAAGGGAGACCGGACAGCCCCAGCATTTT
CTSLSRETGQPQHF
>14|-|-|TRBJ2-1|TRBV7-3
TGTGCCAGCAGCTTAGCAGGGCCCTACAATGAGCAGTTCTTC
CASSLAGPYNEQFF
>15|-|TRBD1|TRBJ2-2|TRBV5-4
TGTGCCAGCAGCATAGACAGGGGTCGGACCGGGGAGCTGTTTTTT
CASSIDRGRTGELFF
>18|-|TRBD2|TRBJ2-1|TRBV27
TGTGCCAGCAGTTTAGGTCCCCCTACGGGAGGTGCAACGTATGAGCAGTTCTTC
CASSLGPPTGGATYEQFF
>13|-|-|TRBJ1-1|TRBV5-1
TGCGCCAGCTCCCAAGGGGGTACCACTGAAGCTTTCTTT
CASSQGGTTEAFF
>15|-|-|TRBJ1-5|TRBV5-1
TGCGCCAGCAGCTTGGATCAGGGCCGCAATCAGCCCCAGCATTTT
CASSLDQGRNQPQHF
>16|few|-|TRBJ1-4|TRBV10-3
TGTGCCATCAGTGATACCCAGGGTGCAACTAATGAAAAACTGTTTTTT
CAISDTQGATNEKLFF
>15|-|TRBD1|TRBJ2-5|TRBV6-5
TGTGCCAGCCGATACACAGGGGAGCGCGTAGAGACCCAGTACTTC
CASRYTGERVETQYF
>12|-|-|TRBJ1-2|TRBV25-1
TGTGCCAGCAGTGGATACAGGGATGGCTACACCTTC
CASSGYRDGYTF
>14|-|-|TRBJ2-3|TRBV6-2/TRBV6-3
TGTGCCAGCAGTTTGGGGAGTGCAGCAGATACGCAGTATTTT
CASSLGSAADTQYF
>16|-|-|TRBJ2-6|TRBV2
TGTGCCAGCAGGCTCGAGGGGGGGCCCGGGGCCAACGTCCTGACTTTC
CASRLEGGPGANVLTF
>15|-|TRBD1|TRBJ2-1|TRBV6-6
TGTGCCAGCAGTTACACGGGACAGGGTATCAATGAGCAGTTCTTC
CASSYTGQGINEQFF
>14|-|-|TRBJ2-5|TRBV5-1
TGCGCCAGCAGCTTTTCCCTTGGGGCAGAGACCCAGTACTTC
CASSFSLGAETQYF
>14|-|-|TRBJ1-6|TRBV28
TGTGCCAGCAGTTTACCAGGGTTTCTTCATCCCCTCCACTTT
CASSLPGFLHPLHF
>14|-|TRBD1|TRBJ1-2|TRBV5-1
TGCGCCAGCAGCTTGGGGACAGGGCCCTATGGCTACACCTTC
CASSLGTGPYGYTF
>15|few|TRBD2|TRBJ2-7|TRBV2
TGTGCCAGCTGTGAGCTAGCGGGAGCCCCCTACGAGCAGTACTTC
CASCELAGAPYEQYF
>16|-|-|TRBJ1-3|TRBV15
TGTGCCACCAGCAGAGACAGGGCGTCCTCTGGAAACACCATATATTTT
CATSRDRASSGNTIYF
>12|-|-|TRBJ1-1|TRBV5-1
TGCGCCAGCAGCTTGTTCCAGGATGAAGCTTTCTTT
CASSLFQDEAFF
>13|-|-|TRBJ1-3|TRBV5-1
TGCGCCAGCAGCCCAGGGTTTGGAAACACCATATATTTT
CASSPGFGNTIYF
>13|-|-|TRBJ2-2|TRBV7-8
TGTGCCAGCAGCTTATTAAACACCGGGGAGCTGTTTTTT
CASSLLNTGELFF
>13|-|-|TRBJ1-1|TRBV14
TGTGCCAGCAGCCAAGTGTCGGGTACTGAAGCTTTCTTT
CASSQVSGTEAFF